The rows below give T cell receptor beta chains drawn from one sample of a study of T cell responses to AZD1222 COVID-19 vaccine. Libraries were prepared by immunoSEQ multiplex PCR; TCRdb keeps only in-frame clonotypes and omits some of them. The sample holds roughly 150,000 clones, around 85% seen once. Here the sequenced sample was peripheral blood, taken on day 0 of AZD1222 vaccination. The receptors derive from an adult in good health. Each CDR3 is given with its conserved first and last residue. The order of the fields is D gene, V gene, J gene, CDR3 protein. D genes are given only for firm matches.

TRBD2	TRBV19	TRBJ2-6	CASKFAIGTTGANVLTF
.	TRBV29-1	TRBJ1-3	CSGLIDTSSGNTIYF
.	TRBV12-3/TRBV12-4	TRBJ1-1	CASSLSQGTEAFF
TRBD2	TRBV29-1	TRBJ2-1	CSVGRTSGIDNEQFF
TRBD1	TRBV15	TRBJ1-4	CATSRAGQGSNEKLFF
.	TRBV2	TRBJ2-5	CASSGLEETQYF
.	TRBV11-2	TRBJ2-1	CASSLDPGRGPYNEQFF
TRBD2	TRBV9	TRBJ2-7	CASSAGLAGYEQYF
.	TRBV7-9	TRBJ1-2	CASSLNQLLGYTF
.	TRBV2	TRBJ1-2	CASSSEGSPLYGYTF
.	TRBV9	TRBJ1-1	CASSVGSNTEAFF
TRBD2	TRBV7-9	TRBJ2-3	CASSSPRLAGPDTQYF
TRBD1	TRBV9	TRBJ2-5	CASSATGTGVAETQYF
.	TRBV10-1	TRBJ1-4	CASSRQNNEKLFF
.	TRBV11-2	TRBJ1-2	CASSLRGPAGYTF
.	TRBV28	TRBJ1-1	CASTPPDGTEAFF
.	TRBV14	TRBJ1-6	CASSLPGISQALHF
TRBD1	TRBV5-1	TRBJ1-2	CASSSGGAGYTF
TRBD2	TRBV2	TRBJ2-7	CASFGLAGGTYEQYF
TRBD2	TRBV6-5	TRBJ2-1	CASRRLAYRGEQFF
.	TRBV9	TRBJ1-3	CASSVAEGPGNTIYF
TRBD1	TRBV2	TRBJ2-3	CASSGQGGTDTQYF
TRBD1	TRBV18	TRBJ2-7	CASCPQGGGYEQYF
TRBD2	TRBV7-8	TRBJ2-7	CASSSPSTSWTYEQYF
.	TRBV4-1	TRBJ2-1	CASSRAQGEGSVQFF
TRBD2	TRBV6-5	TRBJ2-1	CASSSSGGWYNEQFF
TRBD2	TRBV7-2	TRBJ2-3	CASSLDLAGGRDTQYF
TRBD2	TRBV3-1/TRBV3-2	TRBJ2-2	CASRPTGGGELFF
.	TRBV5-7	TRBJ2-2	CASSLISGRDTGELFF
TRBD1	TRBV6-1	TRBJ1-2	CASSEGWGDRGTPGLYGYTF
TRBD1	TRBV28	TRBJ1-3	CASSLNTDRPNGNTIYF
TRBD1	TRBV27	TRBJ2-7	CASSLAQTGYGYEQYF
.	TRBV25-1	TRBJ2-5	CASAGRPLRETQYF
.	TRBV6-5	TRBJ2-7	CASCSTEEHEQYF
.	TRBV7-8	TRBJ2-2	CASSRVAGELFF
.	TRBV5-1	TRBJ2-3	CASSFDSTGTTDTQYF
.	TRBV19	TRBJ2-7	CASSISTRRLGVHEQYF
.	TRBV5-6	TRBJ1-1	CASSLAGPEAFF
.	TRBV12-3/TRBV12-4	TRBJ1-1	CASSATGGAFF
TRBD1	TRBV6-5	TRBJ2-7	CASSSPRTGVGEQYF
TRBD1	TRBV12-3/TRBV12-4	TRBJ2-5	CASHQGAGETQYF
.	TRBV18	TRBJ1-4	CASSPPGRMEEKLFF
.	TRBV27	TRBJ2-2	CASSPPGHVNTGELFF
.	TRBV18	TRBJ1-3	CASTTWEEAGNTIYF
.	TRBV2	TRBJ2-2	CASRNTGELFF
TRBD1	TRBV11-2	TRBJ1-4	CASSSSTGGAEKLFF
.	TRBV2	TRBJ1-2	CASSPRNYGYTF
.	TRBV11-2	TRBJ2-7	CASSLTPLDEQYF
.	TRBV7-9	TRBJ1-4	CASSLGGVGEKLFF
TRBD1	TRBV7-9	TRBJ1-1	CASSLASGGMNTEAFF
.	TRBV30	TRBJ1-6	CAWSKRLAPLHF
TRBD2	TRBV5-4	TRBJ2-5	CASSFAVAGAQETQYF
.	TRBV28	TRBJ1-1	CASYQAEVTEAFF
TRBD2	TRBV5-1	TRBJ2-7	CASSPGRRTSGRYEQYF
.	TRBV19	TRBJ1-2	CASILSGGANYGYTF
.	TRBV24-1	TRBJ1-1	CATSQQGQLFF
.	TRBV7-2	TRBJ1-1	CASSPARVGRGFTEAFF
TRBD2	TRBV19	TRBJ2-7	CASTPLAGGTYEQYF
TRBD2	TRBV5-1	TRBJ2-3	CASSGSSGGPDTQYF
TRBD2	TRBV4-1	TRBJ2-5	CASSQVSGGSTQYF